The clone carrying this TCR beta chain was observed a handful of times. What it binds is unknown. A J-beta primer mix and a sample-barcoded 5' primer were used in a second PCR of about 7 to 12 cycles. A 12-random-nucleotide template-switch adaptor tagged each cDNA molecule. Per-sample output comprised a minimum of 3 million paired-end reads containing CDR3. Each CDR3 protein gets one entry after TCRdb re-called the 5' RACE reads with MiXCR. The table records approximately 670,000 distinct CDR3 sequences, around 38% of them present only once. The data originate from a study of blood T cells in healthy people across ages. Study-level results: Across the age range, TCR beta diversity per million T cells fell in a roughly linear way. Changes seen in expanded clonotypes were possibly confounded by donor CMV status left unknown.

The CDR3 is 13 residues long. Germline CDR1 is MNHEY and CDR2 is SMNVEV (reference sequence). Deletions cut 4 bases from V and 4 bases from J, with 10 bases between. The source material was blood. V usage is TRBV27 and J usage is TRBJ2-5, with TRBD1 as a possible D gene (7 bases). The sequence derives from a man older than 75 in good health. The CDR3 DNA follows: TGTGCCAGCAGTTACCAGGGGGGAGAGACCCAGTACTTC. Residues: CASSYQGGETQYF.